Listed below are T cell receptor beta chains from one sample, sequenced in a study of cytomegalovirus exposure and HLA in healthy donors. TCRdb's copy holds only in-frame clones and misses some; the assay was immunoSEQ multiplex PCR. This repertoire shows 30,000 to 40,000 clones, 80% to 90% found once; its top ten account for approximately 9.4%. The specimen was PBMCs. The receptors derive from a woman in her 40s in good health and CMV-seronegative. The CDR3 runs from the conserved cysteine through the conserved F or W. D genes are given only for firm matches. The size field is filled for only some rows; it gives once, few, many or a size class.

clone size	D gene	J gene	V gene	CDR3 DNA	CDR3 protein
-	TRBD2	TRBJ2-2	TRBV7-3	TGTGCCAGCAGCTTAACCGGACTAGCGGGTAATGGGGAGCTGTTTTTT	CASSLTGLAGNGELFF
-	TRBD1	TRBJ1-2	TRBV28	TGTGCCAGCATTCCGGGGGGACAGGCCTATGGCTACACCTTC	CASIPGGQAYGYTF
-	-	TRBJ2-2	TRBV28	TGTGCCAGCAGTTCTCCAGCGAACGGGGAGCTGTTTTTT	CASSSPANGELFF
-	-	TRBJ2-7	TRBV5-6	TGTGCCAGCAGCTTGTGGCTGTACGAGCAGTACTTC	CASSLWLYEQYF
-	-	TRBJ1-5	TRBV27	TGTGCCAGCAGGTCCGGGGGAGGATTAAATCAGCCCCAGCATTTT	CASRSGGGLNQPQHF
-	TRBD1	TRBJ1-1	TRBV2	TGTGCCAGCGGGACAGACTTGAACACTGAAGCTTTCTTT	CASGTDLNTEAFF
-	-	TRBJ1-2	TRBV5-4	TGTGCCAGCAGCTTGCAACCGGGAACTTCTAACTATGGCTACACCTTC	CASSLQPGTSNYGYTF
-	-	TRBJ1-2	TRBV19	TGTGCCATCTCAAACCCTGCCGGGGTTGACTATGGCTACACCTTC	CAISNPAGVDYGYTF
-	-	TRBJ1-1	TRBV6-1	TGTGCCAGCAGCGCGGACATCCTCCCACACACTGAAGCTTTCTTT	CASSADILPHTEAFF
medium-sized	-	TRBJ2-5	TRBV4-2	TGTGCCAGCAGCCAAGTCCGAGGGGAGGTTAATGCGGAGACCCAGTACTTC	CASSQVRGEVNAETQYF
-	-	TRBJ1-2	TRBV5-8	TGTGCCAGCAGCCTGCGGGGATACTATGGCTACACCTTC	CASSLRGYYGYTF
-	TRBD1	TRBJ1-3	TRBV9	TGTGCCAGCAGCGCGACAGGGGTGATCTCTGGAAACACCATATATTTT	CASSATGVISGNTIYF
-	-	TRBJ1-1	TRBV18	TGTGCCAGCTCACCTTCCAGGCAGAACACTGAAGCTTTCTTT	CASSPSRQNTEAFF
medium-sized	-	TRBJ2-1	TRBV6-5	TGTGCCAGCAGCCCCGGACTAGAGCAGTTCTTC	CASSPGLEQFF
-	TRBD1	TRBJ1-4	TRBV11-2	TGTGCCAGCAGCCGACAGGGGACCACTAATGAAAAACTGTTTTTT	CASSRQGTTNEKLFF
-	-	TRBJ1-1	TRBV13	TGTGCCAGCACCAGGGGCGTCAGCATGAACACTGAAGCTTTCTTT	CASTRGVSMNTEAFF
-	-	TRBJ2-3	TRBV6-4	TGTGCCAGCAGTGACTCCCCCGAAGGCGGTACCTCCACAGATACGCAGTATTTT	CASSDSPEGGTSTDTQYF
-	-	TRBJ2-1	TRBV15	TGTGCCACCAGCAGAATATCGGGTTACAATGAGCAGTTCTTC	CATSRISGYNEQFF
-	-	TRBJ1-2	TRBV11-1	TGTGCCAGCAGCTTCGGGGGGCTCGAGTACACCTTC	CASSFGGLEYTF
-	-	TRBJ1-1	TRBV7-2	TGTGCCACCGGACTCAATAGTTTCACTGAAGCTTTCTTT	CATGLNSFTEAFF
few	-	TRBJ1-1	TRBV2	TGTGCCAGCAGTGTGCAGGGGAACACTGAAGCTTTCTTT	CASSVQGNTEAFF
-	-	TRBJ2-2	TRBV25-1	TGTGCCAGCAGTGGACTCGGGACAACGAACACCGGGGAGCTGTTTTTT	CASSGLGTTNTGELFF
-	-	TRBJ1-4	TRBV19	TGTGCCAGCCGTCGCGGAGCGACTAATGAAAAACTGTTTTTT	CASRRGATNEKLFF
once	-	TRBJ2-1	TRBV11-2	TGTGCCAGCAGACAGTTTCCCTCCCCTGACAATGAGCAGTTCTTC	CASRQFPSPDNEQFF
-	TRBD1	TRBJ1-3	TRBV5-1	TGCGCCAGCAGCTTGGCTCCGGGACAGGGGTTAAACACCATATATTTT	CASSLAPGQGLNTIYF
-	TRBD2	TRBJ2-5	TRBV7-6	TGTGCCAGCAGCTTGGGCGGGGGGGCTGTCAGGACCCAGTACTTC	CASSLGGGAVRTQYF
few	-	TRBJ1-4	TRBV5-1	TGCGCCAGCAGCTCGGGAAGGACGCCGGAAAAACTGTTTTTT	CASSSGRTPEKLFF
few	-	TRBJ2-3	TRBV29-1	TGCAGCGTCCGGAGACAGACAGATACGCAGTATTTT	CSVRRQTDTQYF
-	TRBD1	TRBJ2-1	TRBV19	TGTGCCAGTAGCGCCACAGGGGTCTTCTACAATGAGCAGTTCTTC	CASSATGVFYNEQFF
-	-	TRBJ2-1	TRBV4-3	TGCGCCAGCAGCGTTAAAAGTGTCAGCTCCTACAATGAGCAGTTCTTC	CASSVKSVSSYNEQFF
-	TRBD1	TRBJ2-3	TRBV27	TGTGCCAGCAGTTCCCGACAGGGAAGCACAGATACGCAGTATTTT	CASSSRQGSTDTQYF
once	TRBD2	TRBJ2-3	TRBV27	TGTGCCAGCAGTAGTACTAGCGCTCATTACACAGATACGCAGTATTTT	CASSSTSAHYTDTQYF
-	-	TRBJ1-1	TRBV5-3	TGTGCCTACAGTTATGGCAGGGAAAGTGTGAAAGCTTTCTTT	CAYSYGRESVKAFF
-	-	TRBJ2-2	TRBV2	TGTGCCAGCAGTGAACAGCTAGCCGGCACCGGGGAGCTGTTTTTT	CASSEQLAGTGELFF
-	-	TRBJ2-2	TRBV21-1	TGTGCCAGCAGCCCCAAAACACCCGACAGGGGAACCACCGGGGAGCTGTTTTTT	CASSPKTPDRGTTGELFF
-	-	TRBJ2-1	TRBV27	TGTGCCAGCAGAGCCTGGGTCCAACAGGATGAGCAGTTCTTC	CASRAWVQQDEQFF
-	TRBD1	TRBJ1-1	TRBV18	TGTGCCAGCTCAGACAGGACAGGGGAAGACACTGAAGCTTTCTTT	CASSDRTGEDTEAFF
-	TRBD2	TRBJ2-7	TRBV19	TGTGCCAAGTACGAGGGGCGGGGGGCTCCCGATCAATCCTACGAGCAGTACTTC	CAKYEGRGAPDQSYEQYF
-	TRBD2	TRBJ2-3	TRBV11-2	TGTGCCAGCAGCGCGGGGGGGCCGAGGGATACGCAGTATTTT	CASSAGGPRDTQYF
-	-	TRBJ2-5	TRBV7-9	TGTGCCAGCAGCGGAGGGGTGGAGACCCAGTACTTC	CASSGGVETQYF
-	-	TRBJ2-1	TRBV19	TGTGCCAGTAGTAGCAGGGAATATGAGCAGTTCTTC	CASSSREYEQFF
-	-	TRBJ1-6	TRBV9	TGTGCCAGCAGCGTAGAATCGGGTTCACCCCTCCACTTT	CASSVESGSPLHF
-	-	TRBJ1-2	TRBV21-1	TGTGCCAGCAGCAAATTGGAACGGGATTCCTATGGCTACACCTTC	CASSKLERDSYGYTF
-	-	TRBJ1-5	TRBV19	TGTGCCAGTAGGGTGACAGGAACTAATAGCAATCAGCCCCAGCATTTT	CASRVTGTNSNQPQHF
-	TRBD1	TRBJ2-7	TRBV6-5	TGTGCCAGCACCCGACAGGGGAGCTACGAGCAGTACTTC	CASTRQGSYEQYF
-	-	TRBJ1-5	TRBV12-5	TGTGCTAGTGGTTTGGGAGGTCAGCCCCAGCATTTT	CASGLGGQPQHF
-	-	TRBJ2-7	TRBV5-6	TGTGCCAGCAGCTCGCCGGGACACAACTACGAGCAGTACTTC	CASSSPGHNYEQYF
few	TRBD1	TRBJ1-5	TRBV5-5	TGTGCCAGCAGCTTGGCCCCAGGGGGCGTGAATCAGCCCCAGCATTTT	CASSLAPGGVNQPQHF
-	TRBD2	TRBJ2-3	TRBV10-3	TGTGCCACCCAAGCCGGACTAGCGGTGCGCACAGATACGCAGTATTTT	CATQAGLAVRTDTQYF
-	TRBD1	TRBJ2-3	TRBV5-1	TGCGCCAGCAGCCCGGGACAGGGGGATACAGATACGCAGTATTTT	CASSPGQGDTDTQYF
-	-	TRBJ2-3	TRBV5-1	TGCGCCAGCAGCTTGGATTCTAGTTCAGATACGCAGTATTTT	CASSLDSSSDTQYF
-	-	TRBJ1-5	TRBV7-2	TGTGCCAGCAGCCCGCCGGGGGGGCCCCAGCATTTT	CASSPPGGPQHF
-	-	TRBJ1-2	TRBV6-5	TGTGCCAGCAGTCCAGGAATGGGGGCGGGCTACACCTTC	CASSPGMGAGYTF
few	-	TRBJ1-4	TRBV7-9	TGTGCCAGCAGAAGGCAGGATAATGAAAAACTGTTTTTT	CASRRQDNEKLFF
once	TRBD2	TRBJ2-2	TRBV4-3	TGCGCCAGCAGCCAAGATGCCTTGCTAGCGGGGTGGACCACCGGGGAGCTGTTTTTT	CASSQDALLAGWTTGELFF
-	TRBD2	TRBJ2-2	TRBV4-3	TGCGCCAGCAGCCAAGCTCTAGCGGGGGTCAACACCGGGGAGCTGTTTTTT	CASSQALAGVNTGELFF
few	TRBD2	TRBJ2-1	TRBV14	TGTGCCAGCAGCTATACTAGCGCCAATGAGCAGTTCTTC	CASSYTSANEQFF
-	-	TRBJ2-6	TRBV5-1	TGCGCCAGCAGCTTGGGAGTTGGGGCCAACGTCCTGACTTTC	CASSLGVGANVLTF